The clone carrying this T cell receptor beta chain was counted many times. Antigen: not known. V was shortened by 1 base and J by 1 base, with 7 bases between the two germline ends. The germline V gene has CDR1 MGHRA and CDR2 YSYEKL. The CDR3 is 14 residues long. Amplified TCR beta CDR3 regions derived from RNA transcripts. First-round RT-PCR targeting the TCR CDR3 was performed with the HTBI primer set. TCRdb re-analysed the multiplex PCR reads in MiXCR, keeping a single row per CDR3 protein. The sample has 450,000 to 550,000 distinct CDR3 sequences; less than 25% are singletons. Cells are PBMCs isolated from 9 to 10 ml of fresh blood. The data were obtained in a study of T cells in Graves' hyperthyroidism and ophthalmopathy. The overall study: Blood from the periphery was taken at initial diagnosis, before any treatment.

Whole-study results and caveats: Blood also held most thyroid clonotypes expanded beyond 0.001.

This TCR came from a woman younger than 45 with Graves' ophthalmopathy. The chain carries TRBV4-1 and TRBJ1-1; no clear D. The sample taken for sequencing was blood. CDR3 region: CASSQGSWNTEAFF. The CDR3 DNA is TGCGCCAGCAGCCAAGGTTCGTGGAACACTGAAGCTTTCTTT.